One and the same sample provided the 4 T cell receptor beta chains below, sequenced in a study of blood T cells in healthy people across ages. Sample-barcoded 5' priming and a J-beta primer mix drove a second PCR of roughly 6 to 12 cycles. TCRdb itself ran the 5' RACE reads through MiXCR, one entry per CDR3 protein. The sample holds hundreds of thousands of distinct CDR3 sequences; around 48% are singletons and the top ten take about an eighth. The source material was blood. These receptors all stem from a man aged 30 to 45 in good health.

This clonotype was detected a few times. In DNA form, the CDR3 reads TGCAGTCCTGGGGGACAGGGGGCCTCCTACGAGCAGTACTTC. It is translated as CSPGGQGASYEQYF. The chain combines TRBV20-1 with TRBJ2-7; 12 bases line up with TRBD1. The CDR3 sequence is 14 residues long. CDR1 and CDR2 from the germline V gene are DFQATT and SNEGSKA (reference sequence). V gave up 8 bases and J gave up 0 bases; unmatched junction bases: 5.

The CDR3 is CATSDGSGRFTDTQYF. In DNA, the CDR3 is TGTGCCACCAGTGATGGGTCAGGGAGATTCACAGATACGCAGTATTTT. The chain links TRBV24-1 to TRBJ2-3; possibly TRBD1 or TRBD2 for D (5 bases each). This CDR3 comprises 16 residues. Germline CDR1 and CDR2: KGHDR and SFDVKD. Trimming shortened V by 3 bases and J by 2 bases, and 14 bases separated the two germline ends.

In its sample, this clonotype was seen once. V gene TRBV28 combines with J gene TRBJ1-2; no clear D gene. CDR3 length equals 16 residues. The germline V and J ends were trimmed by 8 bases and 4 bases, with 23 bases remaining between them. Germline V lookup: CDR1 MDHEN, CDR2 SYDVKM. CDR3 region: CASVADALDLIYGYTF. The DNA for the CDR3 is TGTGCCAGCGTGGCAGACGCCCTAGACCTTATCTATGGCTACACCTTC.

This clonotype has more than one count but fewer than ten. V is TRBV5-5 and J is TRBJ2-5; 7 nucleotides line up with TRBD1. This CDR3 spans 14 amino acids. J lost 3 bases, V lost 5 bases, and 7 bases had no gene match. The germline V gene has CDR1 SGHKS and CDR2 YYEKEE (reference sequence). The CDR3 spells CASREGTEKETQYF. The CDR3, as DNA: TGTGCCAGCAGAGAAGGGACAGAAAAAGAGACCCAGTACTTC.